This T cell receptor beta chain was sequenced during a study of chemoradiotherapy in HPV16-positive cancers. There are 16 residues in the CDR3. CDR1 is LGHNA, CDR2 YNFKEQ, per germline. Trimming cost V 4 bases and J 4 bases; bases outside gene matches: 10. Assay used: immunoSEQ multiplex PCR; TCRdb lists only in-frame clones, some missing. The sample has several thousand clones, less than 85% seen once. Sample: tumor tissue, taken from a patient who underwent chemoradiotherapy. This clonotype originated in a human donor with HPV-associated anogenital cancer. The chain links TRBV4-2 to TRBJ1-2, with 9 bases lining up with TRBD1. The DNA of the CDR3 is TGTGCCAGCAGCCTCGCCGGGACAGGGAACGTCTATGGCTACACCTTC. Protein product: CASSLAGTGNVYGYTF.